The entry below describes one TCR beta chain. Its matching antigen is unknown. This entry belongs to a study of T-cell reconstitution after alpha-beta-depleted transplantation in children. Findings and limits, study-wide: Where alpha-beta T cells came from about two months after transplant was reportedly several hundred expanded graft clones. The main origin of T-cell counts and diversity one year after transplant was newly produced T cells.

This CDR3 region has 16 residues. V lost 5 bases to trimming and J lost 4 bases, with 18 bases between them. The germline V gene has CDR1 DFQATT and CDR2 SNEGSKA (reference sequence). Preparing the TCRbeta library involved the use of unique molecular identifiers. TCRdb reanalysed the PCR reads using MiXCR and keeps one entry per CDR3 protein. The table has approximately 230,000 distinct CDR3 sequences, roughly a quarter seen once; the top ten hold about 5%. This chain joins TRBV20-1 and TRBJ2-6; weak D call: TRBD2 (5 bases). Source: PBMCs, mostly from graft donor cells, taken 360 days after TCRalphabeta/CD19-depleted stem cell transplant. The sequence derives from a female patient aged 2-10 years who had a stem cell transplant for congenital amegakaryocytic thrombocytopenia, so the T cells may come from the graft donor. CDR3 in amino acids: CSAPLTGVSGANVLTF. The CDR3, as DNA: TGCAGTGCTCCCCTGACCGGGGTCTCCGGGGCCAACGTCCTGACTTTC.